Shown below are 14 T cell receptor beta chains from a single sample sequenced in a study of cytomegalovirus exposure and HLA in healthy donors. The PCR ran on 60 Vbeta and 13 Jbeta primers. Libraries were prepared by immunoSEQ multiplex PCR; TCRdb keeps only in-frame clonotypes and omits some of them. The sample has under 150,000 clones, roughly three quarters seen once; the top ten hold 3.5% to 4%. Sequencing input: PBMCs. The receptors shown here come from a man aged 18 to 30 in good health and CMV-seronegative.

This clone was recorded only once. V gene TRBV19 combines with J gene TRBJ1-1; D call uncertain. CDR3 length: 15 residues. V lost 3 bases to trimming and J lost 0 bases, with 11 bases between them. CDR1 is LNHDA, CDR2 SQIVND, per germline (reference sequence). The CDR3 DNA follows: TGTGCCAGTAGTATGGGTTCAGGTGTGAACACTGAAGCTTTCTTT. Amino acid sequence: CASSMGSGVNTEAFF.

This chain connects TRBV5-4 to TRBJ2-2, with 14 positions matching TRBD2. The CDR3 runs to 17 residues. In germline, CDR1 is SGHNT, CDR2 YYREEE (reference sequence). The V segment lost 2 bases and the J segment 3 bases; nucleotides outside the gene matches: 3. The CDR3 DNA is TGTGCCAGCAGCTTACCGGGACTAGCGGGAGACACCGGGGAGCTGTTTTTT. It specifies CASSLPGLAGDTGELFF.

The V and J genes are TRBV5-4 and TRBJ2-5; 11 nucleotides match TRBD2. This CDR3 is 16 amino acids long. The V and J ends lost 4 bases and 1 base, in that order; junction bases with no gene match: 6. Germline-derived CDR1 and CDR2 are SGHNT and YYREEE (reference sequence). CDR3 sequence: CASSPGTSGFQETQYF. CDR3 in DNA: TGTGCCAGCAGCCCTGGGACTAGCGGATTCCAAGAGACCCAGTACTTC.

CDR3: CASSVDVGLSYEQYF. The CDR3 coding sequence is TGTGCCAGCAGCGTAGACGTCGGACTCAGCTACGAGCAGTACTTC. V gene TRBV9 combines with J gene TRBJ2-7; D is possibly TRBD2 (5 bases). Trimming removed 0 bases at V and 3 bases at J, with 13 bases between. This CDR3 has 15 amino acids. CDR1 is SGDLS, CDR2 YYNGEE, per germline.

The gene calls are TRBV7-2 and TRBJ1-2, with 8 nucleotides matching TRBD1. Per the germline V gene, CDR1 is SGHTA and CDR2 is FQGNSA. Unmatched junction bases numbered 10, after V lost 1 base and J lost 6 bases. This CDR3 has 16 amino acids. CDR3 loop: CASSLVSGGRKDGYTF. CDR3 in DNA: TGTGCCAGCAGCTTAGTTTCAGGGGGCAGAAAGGATGGCTACACCTTC.

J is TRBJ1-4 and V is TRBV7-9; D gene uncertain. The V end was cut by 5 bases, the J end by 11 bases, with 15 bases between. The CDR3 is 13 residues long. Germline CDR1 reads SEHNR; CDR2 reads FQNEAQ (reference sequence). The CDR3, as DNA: TGTGCCAGCAGCCAACGGCGGAGAGGGAAACTGTTTTTT. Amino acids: CASSQRRRGKLFF.

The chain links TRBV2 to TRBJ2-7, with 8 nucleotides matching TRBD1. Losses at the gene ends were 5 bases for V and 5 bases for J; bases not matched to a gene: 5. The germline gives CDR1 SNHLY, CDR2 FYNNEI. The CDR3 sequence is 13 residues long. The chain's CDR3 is CASSRQGANEQYF. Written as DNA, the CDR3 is TGTGCCAGCAGTCGGCAGGGGGCCAACGAGCAGTACTTC. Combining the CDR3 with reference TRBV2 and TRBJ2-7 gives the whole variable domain EPEVTQTPSHQVTQMGQEVILRCVPISNHLYFYWYRQILGQKVEFLVSFYNNEISEKSEIFDDQFSVERPDGSNFTLKIRSTKLEDSAMYFCASSRQGANEQYFGPGTRLTVT.

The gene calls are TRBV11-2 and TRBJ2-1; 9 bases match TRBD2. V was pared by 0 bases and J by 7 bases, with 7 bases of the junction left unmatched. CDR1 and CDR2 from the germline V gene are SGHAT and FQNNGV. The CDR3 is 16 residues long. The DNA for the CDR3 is TGTGCCAGCAGCTTAGAAGTAGCGGGAGTCCAAAATGAGCAGTTCTTC. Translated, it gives CASSLEVAGVQNEQFF.

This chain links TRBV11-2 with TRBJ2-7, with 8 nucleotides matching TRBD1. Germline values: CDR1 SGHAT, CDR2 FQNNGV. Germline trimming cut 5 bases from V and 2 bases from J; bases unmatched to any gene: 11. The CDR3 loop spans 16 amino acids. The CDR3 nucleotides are TGTGCCAGCAGCCGACCCACAGGGGGTAACGCCTACGAGCAGTACTTC. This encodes CASSRPTGGNAYEQYF.

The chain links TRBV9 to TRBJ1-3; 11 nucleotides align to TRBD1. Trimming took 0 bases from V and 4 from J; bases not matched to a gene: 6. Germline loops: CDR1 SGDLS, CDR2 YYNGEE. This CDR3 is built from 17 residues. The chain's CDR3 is CASSVEGQGARGNTIYF. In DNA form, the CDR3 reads TGTGCCAGCAGCGTAGAAGGACAGGGGGCGCGGGGAAACACCATATATTTT.

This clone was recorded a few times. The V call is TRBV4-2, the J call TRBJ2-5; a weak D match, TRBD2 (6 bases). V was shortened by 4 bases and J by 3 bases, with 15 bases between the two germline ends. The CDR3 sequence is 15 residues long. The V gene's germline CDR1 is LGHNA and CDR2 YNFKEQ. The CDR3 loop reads CASSPFMGTEETQYF. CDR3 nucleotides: TGTGCCAGCAGCCCATTTATGGGGACTGAAGAGACCCAGTACTTC.

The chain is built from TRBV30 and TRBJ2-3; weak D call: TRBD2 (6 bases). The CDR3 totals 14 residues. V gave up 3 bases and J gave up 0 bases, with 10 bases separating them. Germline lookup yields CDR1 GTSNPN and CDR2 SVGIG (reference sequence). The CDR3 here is CAWSLALSTDTQYF. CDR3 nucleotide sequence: TGTGCCTGGAGCCTAGCGCTTAGCACAGATACGCAGTATTTT.

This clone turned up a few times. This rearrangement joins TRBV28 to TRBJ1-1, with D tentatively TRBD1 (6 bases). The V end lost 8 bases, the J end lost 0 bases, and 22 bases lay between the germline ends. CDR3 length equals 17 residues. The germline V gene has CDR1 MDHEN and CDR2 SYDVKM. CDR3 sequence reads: CASEEGGGAGLNTEAFF. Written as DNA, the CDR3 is TGTGCCAGCGAGGAAGGCGGGGGGGCTGGCTTGAACACTGAAGCTTTCTTT.

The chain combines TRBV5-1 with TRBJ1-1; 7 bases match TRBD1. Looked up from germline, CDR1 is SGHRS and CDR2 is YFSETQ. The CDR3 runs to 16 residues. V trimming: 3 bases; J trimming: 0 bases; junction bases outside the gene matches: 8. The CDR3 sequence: CASSSEDRNMNTEAFF. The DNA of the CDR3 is TGCGCCAGCAGCTCCGAGGACAGGAACATGAACACTGAAGCTTTCTTT. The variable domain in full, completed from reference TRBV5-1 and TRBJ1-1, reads KAGVTQTPRYLIKTRGQQVTLSCSPISGHRSVSWYQQTPGQGLQFLFEYFSETQRNKGNFPGRFSGRQFSNSRSEMNVSTLELGDSALYLCASSSEDRNMNTEAFFGQGTRLTVV.